The next 18 T cell receptor beta chains were all read from a single sample in a study of yellow fever vaccine responses in identical twins. Each CDR3 protein gets one entry after TCRdb re-called the RT-PCR reads with MiXCR. The sample holds about 2,500 distinct CDR3 sequences; approximately 87% are singletons and the top ten take about 4%. Sample: T cells from blood (PBMCs), unsorted or a sorted subset (not recorded which), taken before or after yellow fever vaccination (not recorded which). These receptors originate from a woman between 18 and 30 years old who received the yellow fever vaccine.

The rearrangement uses TRBV19 and TRBJ2-1, with 11 bases that match TRBD2. The CDR3 has 16 residues. After removal of 5 bases from V and 6 bases from J, the junction contained 9 bases not matched to a gene. The germline V gene has CDR1 LNHDA and CDR2 SQIVND (reference sequence). The DNA of the CDR3 is TGTGCCAGTAGTTCTAGTAGTAGCGGGAGGGCCAATGAGCAGTTCTTC. As protein: CASSSSSSGRANEQFF.

This chain links TRBV13 with TRBJ2-7, with 12 bases identical to TRBD2. The germline CDR1 and CDR2 sequences are PRHDT and FYEKMQ (reference sequence). V shed 5 bases, J shed 4 bases, and the junction held 3 bases outside the gene matches. CDR3 size: 14 residues. The CDR3 reads CASSATSGGYEQYV. CDR3 coding DNA: TGTGCCAGCAGCGCAACTAGCGGGGGGTACGAGCAGTACGTC.

The chain has TRBV28 and TRBJ2-3, with D possibly being TRBD1 (6 bases). The CDR3 totals 14 residues. Germline V gives CDR1 MDHEN, CDR2 SYDVKM. V lost 6 bases and J lost 0, with 10 bases in between. This CDR3 is CASRTGTSTDTQYF. In DNA form, the CDR3 reads TGTGCCAGCAGGACAGGAACTAGCACAGATACGCAGTATTTT.

The V gene is TRBV11-3, the J gene TRBJ1-4; 8 bases agree with TRBD1. Germline CDR1 is SGHNT and CDR2 is YENEEA. The CDR3 spans 15 residues. V was pared by 2 bases and J by 8 bases, with 7 bases of the junction left unmatched. CDR3 nucleotide sequence: TGTGCCAGCAGCTTAACGACAGGGGCAGGCGAAAAACTGTTTTTT. As protein: CASSLTTGAGEKLFF.

The chain employs TRBV11-1 and TRBJ2-5, with TRBD1 identical over 7 bases. Losses at the gene ends were 5 bases for V and 1 base for J; bases not matched to a gene: 7. This CDR3 has 15 amino acids. Germline V lookup: CDR1 SGHAT, CDR2 FQDESV (reference sequence). The CDR3 DNA is TGTGCCAGCAGCAAAAGGGACAGCCTCCAAGAGACCCAGTACTTC. This sequence encodes CASSKRDSLQETQYF.

The V gene is TRBV29-1, the J gene TRBJ2-3; the match to TRBD1 covers 7 bases. From germline, CDR1 is SQVTM and CDR2 ANQGSEA. There are 14 residues in the CDR3. V lost 4 bases, J lost 4 bases, and 8 bases stayed unmatched. CDR3: CSVGQGQLSDTQYF. CDR3 DNA: TGCAGCGTTGGACAGGGCCAACTATCAGATACGCAGTATTTT.

The V gene is TRBV7-9, the J gene TRBJ2-7; no definite D call. This CDR3 comprises 11 residues. V was pared by 3 bases and J by 2 bases, with 2 bases between. The germline CDR1 and CDR2 sequences are SEHNR and FQNEAQ (reference sequence). CDR3 region: CASSFAYEQYF. DNA of the CDR3: TGTGCCAGCAGCTTTGCCTACGAGCAGTACTTC.

This clonotype has a handful of counts. This rearrangement joins TRBV9 to TRBJ1-2; a possible D gene is TRBD1 (6 bases). There are 13 residues in the CDR3. Per germline, CDR1 SGDLS and CDR2 YYNGEE. Trimming cost V 3 bases and J 8 bases, with 14 bases left between them. Written as DNA, the CDR3 is TGTGCCAGCAGCGGGGGGATAGGGACAGGCTACACCTTC. Translated: CASSGGIGTGYTF.

The chain employs TRBV5-1 and TRBJ2-3, with D possibly being TRBD1 or TRBD2 (6 bases each). V lost 1 base and J 1 base, leaving 10 bases between the germline ends. The CDR3 runs to 15 residues. Germline CDR1 is SGHRS and CDR2 is YFSETQ. The CDR3 DNA reads TGCGCCAGCAGCTTGAGGGGGGCTGGCACAGATACGCAGTATTTT. Amino acid sequence: CASSLRGAGTDTQYF.

This clonotype was seen a single time. J is TRBJ1-1 and V is TRBV5-1, with 9 nucleotides matching TRBD1. The CDR3 is 15 residues long. J lost 5 bases, V lost 4 bases, and 9 bases had no gene match. CDR1 and CDR2 (germline): SGHRS, YFSETQ. The chain's CDR3 is CASSVEQGARTEAFF. The CDR3 DNA reads as TGCGCCAGCAGCGTTGAACAGGGGGCGCGGACTGAAGCTTTCTTT.

The chain is built from TRBV10-3 and TRBJ2-2; TRBD2 might be the D (6 bases). The CDR3 runs 15 residues. Trimming removed 10 bases from V and 0 bases from J, with 15 bases in between. CDR1 ENHRY and CDR2 SYGVKD come from the germline V gene. CDR3 amino acids: CATTMRGSNTGELFF. CDR3 coding DNA: TGTGCCACGACTATGCGGGGATCGAACACCGGGGAGCTGTTTTTT.

This rearrangement joins TRBV4-2 to TRBJ2-1, with no clear D. Trimming took 1 base from V and 2 from J, leaving 12 bases between them. Germline V gene lookup returns CDR1 LGHNA and CDR2 YNFKEQ. This CDR3 has 16 residues. The DNA for the CDR3 is TGTGCCAGCAGCCAAGTTAGTGATTTCCCCTACAATGAGCAGTTCTTC. Protein product: CASSQVSDFPYNEQFF.

The chain joins TRBV3-1 to TRBJ1-1, with TRBD1 matching 8 bases. V was pared by 4 bases and J by 5 bases, with 6 bases of the junction left unmatched. CDR3 length equals 14 residues. Germline V CDR1 and CDR2: LGHDT, YNNKEL (reference sequence). CDR3 in DNA: TGTGCCAGCAGCCTGCAGGGGGCGAGGACTGAAGCTTTCTTT. It codes for CASSLQGARTEAFF.

This clonotype has a handful of counts. The chain carries TRBV24-1 and TRBJ2-2; D is unclear. Trimming removed 3 bases at V and 5 bases at J, with 3 bases between. Germline-derived CDR1 and CDR2 are KGHDR and SFDVKD. The CDR3 is 12 residues long. CDR3 loop: CATSDRTGELFF. CDR3 coding DNA: TGTGCCACCAGTGATAGAACCGGGGAGCTGTTTTTT.

The V and J genes are TRBV11-1 and TRBJ2-7, with 9 bases fitting TRBD1. Trimming removed 4 bases from V and 2 bases from J; junction bases left unmatched: 6. There are 15 residues in the CDR3. Germline V gives CDR1 SGHAT, CDR2 FQDESV (reference sequence). The CDR3 loop reads CASSSGQGGPYEQYF. For the CDR3, the DNA is TGTGCCAGCAGCTCGGGACAGGGCGGTCCCTACGAGCAGTACTTC.

This clonotype was seen only a few times. The rearrangement joins TRBV5-6 to TRBJ1-2; D ambiguous. V dropped 1 base and J dropped 0 bases, with 4 bases sitting between them. Germline lookup yields CDR1 SGHDT and CDR2 YYEEEE. This CDR3 comprises 13 residues. CDR3: CASSLTANYGYTF. CDR3 in DNA: TGTGCCAGCAGCTTGACAGCTAACTATGGCTACACCTTC.

A few counts support this clonotype. The chain couples TRBV4-2 to TRBJ2-7, with D maybe TRBD1 (5 bases). V was shortened by 1 base and J by 3 bases, with 10 bases between the two germline ends. Germline V gene lookup returns CDR1 LGHNA and CDR2 YNFKEQ. The length of the CDR3 is 14 residues. As DNA, the CDR3 is TGTGCCAGCAGCCAAGGTACAGGAGACTACGAGCAGTACTTC. Translating it yields CASSQGTGDYEQYF.

This clonotype came up once. The V gene is TRBV7-9, the J gene TRBJ2-7; D is undetermined. This CDR3 is 13 amino acids long. CDR1 and CDR2 from the germline V gene are SEHNR and FQNEAQ (reference sequence). V was clipped by 5 bases and J by 2 bases, with 10 bases between them. The DNA for the CDR3 is TGTGCCAGCAGCCGGCGTGCCACCTACGAGCAGTACGTC. This encodes CASSRRATYEQYV.